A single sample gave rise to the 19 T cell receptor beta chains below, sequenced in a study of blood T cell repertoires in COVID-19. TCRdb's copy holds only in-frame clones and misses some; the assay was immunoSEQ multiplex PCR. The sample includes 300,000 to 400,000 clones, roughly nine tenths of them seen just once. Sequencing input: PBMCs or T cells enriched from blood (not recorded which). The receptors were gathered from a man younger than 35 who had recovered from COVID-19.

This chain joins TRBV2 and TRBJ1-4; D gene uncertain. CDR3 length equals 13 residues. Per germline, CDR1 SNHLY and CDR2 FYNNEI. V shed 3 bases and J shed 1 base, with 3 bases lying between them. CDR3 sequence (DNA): TGTGCCAGCAGTGACATAACTAATGAAAAACTGTTTTTT. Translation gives CASSDITNEKLFF.

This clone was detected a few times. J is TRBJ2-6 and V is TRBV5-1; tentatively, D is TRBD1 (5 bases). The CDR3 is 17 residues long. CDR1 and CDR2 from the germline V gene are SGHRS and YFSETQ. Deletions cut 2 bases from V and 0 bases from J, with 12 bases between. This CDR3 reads CASSFTGDSSGANVLTF. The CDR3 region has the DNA TGCGCCAGCAGCTTCACTGGAGACAGCTCTGGGGCCAACGTCCTGACTTTC.

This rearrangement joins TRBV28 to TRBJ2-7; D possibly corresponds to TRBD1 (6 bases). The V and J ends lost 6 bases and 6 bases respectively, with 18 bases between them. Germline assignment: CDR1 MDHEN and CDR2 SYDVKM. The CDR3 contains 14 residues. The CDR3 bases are TGTGCCAGCAGCCCACAGGGATTAAGGGGCGAGCAGTACTTC. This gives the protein CASSPQGLRGEQYF.

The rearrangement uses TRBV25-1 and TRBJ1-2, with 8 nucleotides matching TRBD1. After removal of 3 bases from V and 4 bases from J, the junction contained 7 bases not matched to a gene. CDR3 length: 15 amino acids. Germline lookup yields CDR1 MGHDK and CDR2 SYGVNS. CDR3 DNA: TGTGCCAGCAGTGACGGGACAGGTTTCCCCTATGGCTACACCTTC. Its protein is CASSDGTGFPYGYTF.

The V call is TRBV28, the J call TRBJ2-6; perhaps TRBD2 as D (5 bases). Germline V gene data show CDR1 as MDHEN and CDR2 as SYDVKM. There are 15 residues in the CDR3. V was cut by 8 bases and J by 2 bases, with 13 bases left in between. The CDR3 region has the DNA TGTGCCAGCTTGTCTGTCGGGGCTGGGGCCAACGTCCTGACTTTC. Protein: CASLSVGAGANVLTF.

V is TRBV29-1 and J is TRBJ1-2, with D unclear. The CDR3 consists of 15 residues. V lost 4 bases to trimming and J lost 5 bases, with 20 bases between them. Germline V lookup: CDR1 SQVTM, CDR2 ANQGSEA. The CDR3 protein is CSVGRMGTSTYGYTF. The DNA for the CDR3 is TGCAGCGTTGGGAGGATGGGCACCTCGACGTATGGCTACACCTTC.

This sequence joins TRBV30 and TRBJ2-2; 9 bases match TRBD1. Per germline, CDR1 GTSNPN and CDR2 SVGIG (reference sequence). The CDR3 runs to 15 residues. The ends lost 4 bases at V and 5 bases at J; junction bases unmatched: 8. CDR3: CAWIPGQGRTGELFF. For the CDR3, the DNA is TGTGCCTGGATACCGGGACAGGGACGTACCGGGGAGCTGTTTTTT.

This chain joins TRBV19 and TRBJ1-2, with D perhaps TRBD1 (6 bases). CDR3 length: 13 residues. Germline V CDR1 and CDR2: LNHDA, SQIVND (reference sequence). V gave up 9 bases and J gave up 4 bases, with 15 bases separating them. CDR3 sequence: CASNQGTFYGYTF. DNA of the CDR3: TGTGCCAGCAACCAAGGGACATTCTATGGCTACACCTTC. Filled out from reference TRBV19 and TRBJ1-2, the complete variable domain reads DGGITQSPKYLFRKEGQNVTLSCEQNLNHDAMYWYRQDPGQGLRLIYYSQIVNDFQKGDIAEGYSVSREKKESFPLTVTSAQKNPTAFYLCASNQGTFYGYTFGSGTRLTVV.

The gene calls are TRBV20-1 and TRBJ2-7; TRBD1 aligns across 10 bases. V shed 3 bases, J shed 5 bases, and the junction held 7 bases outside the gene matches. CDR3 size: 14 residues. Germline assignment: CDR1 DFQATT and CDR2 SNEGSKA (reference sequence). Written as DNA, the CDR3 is TGCAGTGCTAGTGACCGACAGGGGGCGGACGAGCAGTACTTC. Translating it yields CSASDRQGADEQYF.

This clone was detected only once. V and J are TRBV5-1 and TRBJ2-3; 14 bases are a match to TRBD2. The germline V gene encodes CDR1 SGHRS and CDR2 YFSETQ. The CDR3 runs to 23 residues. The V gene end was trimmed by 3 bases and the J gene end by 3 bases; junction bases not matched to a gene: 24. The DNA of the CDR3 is TGCGCCAGCAGCTCAAGACTAGCGGGAGGGCCTAACACCCTGTATGGTCCTACAGATACGCAGTATTTT. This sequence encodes CASSSRLAGGPNTLYGPTDTQYF.

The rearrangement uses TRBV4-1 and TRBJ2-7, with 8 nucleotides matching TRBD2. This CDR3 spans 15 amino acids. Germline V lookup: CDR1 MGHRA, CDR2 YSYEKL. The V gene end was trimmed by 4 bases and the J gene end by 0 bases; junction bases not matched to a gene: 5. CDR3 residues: CASSLGLAFSYEQYF. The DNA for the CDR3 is TGCGCCAGCAGCCTCGGACTAGCCTTCTCCTACGAGCAGTACTTC.

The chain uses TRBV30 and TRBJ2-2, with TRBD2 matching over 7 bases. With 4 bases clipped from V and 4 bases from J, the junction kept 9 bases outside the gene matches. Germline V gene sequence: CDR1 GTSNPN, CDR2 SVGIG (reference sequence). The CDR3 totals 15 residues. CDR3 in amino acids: CAWIGTAGITGELFF. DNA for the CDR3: TGTGCCTGGATCGGCACAGCGGGAATCACCGGGGAGCTGTTTTTT.

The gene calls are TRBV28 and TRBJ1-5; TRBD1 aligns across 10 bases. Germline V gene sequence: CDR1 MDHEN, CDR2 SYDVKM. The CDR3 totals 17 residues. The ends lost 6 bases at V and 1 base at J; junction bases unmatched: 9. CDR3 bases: TGTGCCAGCAGCCGGGACAGGGGATTCGGGAGCAATCAGCCCCAGCATTTT. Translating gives CASSRDRGFGSNQPQHF.

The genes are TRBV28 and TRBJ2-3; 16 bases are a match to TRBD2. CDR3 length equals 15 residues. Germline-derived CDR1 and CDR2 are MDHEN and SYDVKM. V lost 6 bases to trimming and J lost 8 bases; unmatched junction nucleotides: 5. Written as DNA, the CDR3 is TGTGCCAGCAGCACCGGGACTAGCGGGAGGGGTACGCAGTATTTT. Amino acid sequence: CASSTGTSGRGTQYF. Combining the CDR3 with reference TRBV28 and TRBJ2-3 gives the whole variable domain DVKVTQSSRYLVKRTGEKVFLECVQDMDHENMFWYRQDPGLGLRLIYFSYDVKMKEKGDIPEGYSVSREKKERFSLILESASTNQTSMYLCASSTGTSGRGTQYFGPGTRLTVL.

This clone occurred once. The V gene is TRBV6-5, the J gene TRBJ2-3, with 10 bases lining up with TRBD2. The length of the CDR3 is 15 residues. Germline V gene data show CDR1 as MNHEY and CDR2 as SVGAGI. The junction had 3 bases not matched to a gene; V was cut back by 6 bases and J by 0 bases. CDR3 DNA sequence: TGTGCCAGCAGAACTAGCGGGGCTAGCACAGATACGCAGTATTTT. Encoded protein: CASRTSGASTDTQYF.

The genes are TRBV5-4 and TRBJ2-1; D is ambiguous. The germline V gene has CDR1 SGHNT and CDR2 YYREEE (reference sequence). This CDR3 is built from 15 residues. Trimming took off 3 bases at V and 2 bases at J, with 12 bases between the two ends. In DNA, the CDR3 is TGTGCCAGCAGCTCAAACACCGATCCCTACAATGAGCAGTTCTTC. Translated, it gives CASSSNTDPYNEQFF.

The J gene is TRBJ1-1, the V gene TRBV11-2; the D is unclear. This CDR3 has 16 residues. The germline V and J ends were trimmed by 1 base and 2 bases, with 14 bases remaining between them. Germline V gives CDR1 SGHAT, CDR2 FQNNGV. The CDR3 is CASSLAVGSSNTEAFF. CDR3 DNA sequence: TGTGCCAGCAGCTTAGCTGTAGGGTCTAGCAACACTGAAGCTTTCTTT.

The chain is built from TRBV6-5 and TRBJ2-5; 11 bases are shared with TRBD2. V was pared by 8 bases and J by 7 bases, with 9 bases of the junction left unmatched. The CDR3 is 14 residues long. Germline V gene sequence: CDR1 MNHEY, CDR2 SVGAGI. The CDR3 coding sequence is TGTGCCAGCGAGACTAGCGGGGTCCGGGGGACCCAGTACTTC. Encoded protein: CASETSGVRGTQYF.

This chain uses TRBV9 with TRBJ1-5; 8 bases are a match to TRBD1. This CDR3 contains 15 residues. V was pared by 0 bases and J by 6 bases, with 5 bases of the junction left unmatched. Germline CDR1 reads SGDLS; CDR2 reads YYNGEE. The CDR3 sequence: CASSVDPGQAQPQHF. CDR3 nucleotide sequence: TGTGCCAGCAGCGTAGATCCGGGACAGGCTCAGCCCCAGCATTTT.